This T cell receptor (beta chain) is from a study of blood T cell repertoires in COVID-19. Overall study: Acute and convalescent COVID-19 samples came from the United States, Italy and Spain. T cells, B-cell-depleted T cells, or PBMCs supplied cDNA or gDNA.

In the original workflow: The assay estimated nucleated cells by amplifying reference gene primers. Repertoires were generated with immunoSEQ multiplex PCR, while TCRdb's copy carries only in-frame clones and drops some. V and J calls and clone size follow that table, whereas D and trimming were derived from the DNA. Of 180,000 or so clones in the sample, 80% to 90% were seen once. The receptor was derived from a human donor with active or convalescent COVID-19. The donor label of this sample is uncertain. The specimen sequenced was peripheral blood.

DNA for the CDR3: TGTGCCAGCAGCCCCCAGAGCGGGAGGGCAGAGACCCAGTACTTC. This translates into CASSPQSGRAETQYF. This chain links TRBV7-2 with TRBJ2-5, with 10 nucleotides matching TRBD2. V was clipped by 5 bases and J by 4 bases; unmatched bases: 7. CDR3 length: 15 residues. Germline-derived CDR1 and CDR2 are SGHTA and FQGNSA.